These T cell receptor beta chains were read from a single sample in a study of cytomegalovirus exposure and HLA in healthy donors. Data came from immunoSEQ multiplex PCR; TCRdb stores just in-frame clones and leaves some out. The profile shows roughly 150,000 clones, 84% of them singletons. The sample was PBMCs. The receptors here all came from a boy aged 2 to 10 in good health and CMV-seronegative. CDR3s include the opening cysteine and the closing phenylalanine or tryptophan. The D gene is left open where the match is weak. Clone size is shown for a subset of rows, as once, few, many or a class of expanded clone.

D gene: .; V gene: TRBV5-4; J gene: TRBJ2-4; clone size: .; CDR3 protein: CATTEGAKNIQYF; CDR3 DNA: TGTGCCACCACTGAGGGCGCCAAAAACATTCAGTACTTC
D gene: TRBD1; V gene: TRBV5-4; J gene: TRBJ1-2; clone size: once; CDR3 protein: CASSRDRGRGYGYTF; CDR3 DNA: TGTGCCAGCAGCAGGGACAGGGGGCGAGGCTATGGCTACACCTTC
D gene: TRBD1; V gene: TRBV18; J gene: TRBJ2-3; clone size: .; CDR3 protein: CASSPRQGSTDTQYF; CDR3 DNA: TGTGCCAGCTCACCCAGACAGGGAAGCACAGATACGCAGTATTTT
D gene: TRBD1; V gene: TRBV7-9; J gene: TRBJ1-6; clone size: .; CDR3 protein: CASSPGQGILRAPLHF; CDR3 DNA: TGTGCCAGCAGCCCGGGACAGGGGATCCTAAGGGCACCCCTCCACTTT
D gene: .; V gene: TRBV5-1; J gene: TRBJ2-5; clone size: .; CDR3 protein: CASSPGTGEETQYF; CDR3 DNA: TGCGCCAGCAGCCCGGGAACGGGAGAAGAGACCCAGTACTTC
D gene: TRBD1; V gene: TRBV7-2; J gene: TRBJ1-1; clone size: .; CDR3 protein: CASSPLSSGGPEAFF; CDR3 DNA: TGTGCCAGCAGCCCGCTTAGCTCAGGGGGCCCTGAAGCTTTCTTT
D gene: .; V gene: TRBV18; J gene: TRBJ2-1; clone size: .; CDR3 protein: CASSPARPNEQFF; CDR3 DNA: TGTGCCAGCTCACCAGCTAGACCTAATGAGCAGTTCTTC
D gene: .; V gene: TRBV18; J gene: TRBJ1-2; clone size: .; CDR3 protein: CASSPNRDSLYGYTF; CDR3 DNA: TGTGCCAGCTCACCAAACCGGGACTCCCTCTATGGCTACACCTTC
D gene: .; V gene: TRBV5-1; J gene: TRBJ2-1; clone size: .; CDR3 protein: CASDYRGGYVNEQFF; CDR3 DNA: TGCGCCAGCGACTATAGGGGGGGTTATGTGAATGAGCAGTTCTTC
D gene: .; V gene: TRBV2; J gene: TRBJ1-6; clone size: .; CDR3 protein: CASRVQGLYNSPLHF; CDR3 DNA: TGTGCCAGCAGAGTACAGGGCCTCTATAATTCACCCCTCCACTTT
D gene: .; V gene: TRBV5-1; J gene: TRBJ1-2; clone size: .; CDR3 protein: CASSPGGDYGYTF; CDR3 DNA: TGCGCCAGCAGCCCGGGGGGGGACTATGGCTACACCTTC
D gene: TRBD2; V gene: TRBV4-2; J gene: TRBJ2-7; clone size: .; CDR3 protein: CASSQDSAGVTYEQYF; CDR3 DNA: TGTGCCAGCAGCCAAGATTCGGCGGGAGTCACCTACGAGCAGTACTTC